Listed below are T cell receptor beta chains from one sample, sequenced in a study of shared clonotypes between healthy human individuals. Some clones are missing from TCRdb's copy, which holds only in-frame ones; the method was immunoSEQ multiplex PCR. The sample has 2 million to 3 million clones, over 85% seen once. The material sequenced was naive CD4+ T cells sorted from blood. These receptors were collected from a man between 18 and 29 years old in good health. The CDR3 runs from the conserved cysteine through the conserved F or W. A D gene is named only where the DNA matches it firmly. Clone size, where shown, is once, few, many, or a class for clones that have expanded.

J gene,D gene,clone size,V gene,CDR3 protein,CDR3 DNA
TRBJ1-6,NA,NA,TRBV4-3,CASSQEGSPLHF,TGCGCCAGCAGCCAAGAAGGATCACCCCTCCACTTT
TRBJ1-1,NA,NA,TRBV10-3,CAISESSPGIGATEAFF,TGTGCCATCAGTGAGTCATCCCCGGGAATCGGGGCCACTGAAGCTTTCTTT
TRBJ2-3,NA,NA,TRBV9,CASSVATVGRGTDTQYF,TGTGCCAGCAGCGTAGCTACTGTCGGTCGTGGTACAGATACGCAGTATTTT
TRBJ2-3,TRBD2,NA,TRBV5-1,CASSLEGLAGVDTQYF,TGCGCCAGCAGCTTGGAGGGACTAGCGGGAGTAGATACGCAGTATTTT
TRBJ2-7,TRBD1,NA,TRBV19,CASSTNGQGYEQYF,TGTGCCAGTAGTACCAATGGACAGGGCTACGAGCAGTACTTC
TRBJ1-1,TRBD1,NA,TRBV7-6,CASSLGGTGITEAFF,TGTGCCAGCAGCTTAGGAGGGACAGGGATTACTGAAGCTTTCTTT
TRBJ1-5,NA,once,TRBV6-5,CASSATGTSNQPQHF,TGTGCCAGCAGTGCCACCGGGACAAGCAATCAGCCCCAGCATTTT
TRBJ2-7,NA,NA,TRBV11-2,CASSPSYEQYF,TGTGCCAGCAGTCCTTCCTACGAGCAGTACTTC
TRBJ2-7,NA,NA,TRBV5-1,CASSWGNSGRFSSYEQYF,TGCGCCAGCAGCTGGGGAAATAGCGGACGCTTCAGCTCCTACGAGCAGTACTTC
TRBJ1-4,NA,NA,TRBV30,CASSGQGGEKLFF,TGTGCCTCGTCTGGGCAGGGTGGCGAAAAACTGTTTTTT
TRBJ2-5,NA,NA,TRBV5-1,CASSWRDSQETQYF,TGCGCCAGCAGCTGGAGGGACAGCCAAGAGACCCAGTACTTC
TRBJ1-2,TRBD1,NA,TRBV5-1,CASSWATGNYGYTF,TGCGCCAGCAGCTGGGCGACAGGGAACTATGGCTACACCTTC
TRBJ2-5,TRBD1,NA,TRBV2,CASRTGGLQETQYF,TGTGCCAGCAGGACAGGGGGTTTGCAAGAGACCCAGTACTTC
TRBJ1-6,NA,NA,TRBV11-3,CASSFYSGRDNSPLHF,TGTGCCAGCAGCTTTTATTCCGGACGAGATAATTCACCCCTCCACTTT
TRBJ1-4,TRBD1,NA,TRBV12-5,CASGLVSLTGDNEKLFF,TGTGCTAGTGGTTTGGTATCGTTGACAGGGGATAATGAAAAACTGTTTTTT
TRBJ2-5,NA,NA,TRBV20-1,CSVEETQYF,TGCAGTGTCGAAGAGACCCAGTACTTC
TRBJ2-7,NA,NA,TRBV28,CASNWGSTYEQYF,TGTGCCAGCAACTGGGGCAGCACCTACGAGCAGTACTTC
TRBJ1-2,TRBD1,NA,TRBV5-4,CASSLAGQVGMGYTF,TGTGCCAGCAGCTTGGCGGGACAGGTCGGAATGGGCTACACCTTC
TRBJ1-2,NA,NA,TRBV6-5,CASSYYGYTF,TGTGCCAGCAGCTACTATGGCTACACCTTC
TRBJ2-3,TRBD1,NA,TRBV5-6,CASSLGQLDRATDTQYF,TGTGCCAGCAGCTTGGGCCAACTTGACAGGGCAACAGATACGCAGTATTTT
TRBJ2-3,TRBD2,NA,TRBV7-9,CASSPVRGSTDTQYF,TGTGCCAGCAGCCCAGTGCGGGGGAGCACAGATACGCAGTATTTT
TRBJ1-2,TRBD1,NA,TRBV5-1,CASSLVGQGSGYTF,TGCGCCAGCAGCTTGGTGGGACAGGGGAGTGGCTACACCTTC
TRBJ2-1,TRBD2,NA,TRBV10-2,CASRGVAGATYNEQFF,TGCGCCAGCAGGGGGGTAGCGGGAGCGACCTACAATGAGCAGTTCTTC
TRBJ2-4,NA,NA,TRBV7-9,CASSLAGPGNIQYF,TGTGCCAGCAGCTTAGCGGGACCGGGAAACATTCAGTACTTC
TRBJ2-1,NA,NA,TRBV5-1,CASSPMWAYNEQFF,TGCGCCAGCAGCCCGATGTGGGCTTACAATGAGCAGTTCTTC
TRBJ2-3,NA,NA,TRBV30,CAWSVGNTQYF,TGTGCCTGGAGCGTTGGAAATACGCAGTATTTT
TRBJ2-1,TRBD1,NA,TRBV5-1,CASRKQGADYNEQFF,TGCGCCAGCAGGAAACAGGGGGCGGATTACAATGAGCAGTTCTTC
TRBJ1-4,TRBD1,NA,TRBV10-3,CAISGGQGEKLFF,TGTGCCATCAGTGGTGGACAGGGAGAAAAACTGTTTTTT
TRBJ2-7,TRBD2,NA,TRBV6-5,CASSGGTRTYEQYF,TGTGCCAGCAGTGGTGGGACTAGGACCTACGAGCAGTACTTC
TRBJ2-2,NA,NA,TRBV6-1,CASSEDAGFGELFF,TGTGCCAGCAGTGAAGATGCCGGGTTTGGGGAGCTGTTTTTT
TRBJ2-7,TRBD2,NA,TRBV11-2,CASIPRVTSGRRSSYEQYF,TGTGCCAGCATCCCTCGGGTTACTAGCGGGAGGCGGAGCTCCTACGAGCAGTACTTC
TRBJ1-1,NA,few,TRBV19,CASSIGAGNTEAFF,TGTGCCAGTAGTATAGGGGCCGGGAACACTGAAGCTTTCTTT
TRBJ1-2,NA,NA,TRBV6-6,CASTATGNPNYGYTF,TGTGCCAGCACCGCAACAGGGAACCCTAACTATGGCTACACCTTC
TRBJ1-6,TRBD1,NA,TRBV4-1,CASSPLRDRYSPLHF,TGCGCCAGCAGCCCGCTCCGGGACAGGTATTCACCCCTCCACTTT
TRBJ2-1,TRBD2,NA,TRBV7-8,CASSLRGGSSYNEQFF,TGTGCCAGCAGCTTAAGGGGCGGGAGCTCCTACAATGAGCAGTTCTTC
TRBJ2-1,NA,NA,TRBV5-6,CASSWRFEQFF,TGTGCCAGCAGCTGGCGGTTTGAGCAGTTCTTC
TRBJ1-2,NA,once,TRBV6-1,CASSESREHGYTF,TGTGCCAGCAGTGAATCCAGGGAACATGGCTACACCTTC
TRBJ2-7,TRBD1,NA,TRBV2,CASSGQGYEQYF,TGTGCCAGCTCCGGACAGGGCTACGAGCAGTACTTC